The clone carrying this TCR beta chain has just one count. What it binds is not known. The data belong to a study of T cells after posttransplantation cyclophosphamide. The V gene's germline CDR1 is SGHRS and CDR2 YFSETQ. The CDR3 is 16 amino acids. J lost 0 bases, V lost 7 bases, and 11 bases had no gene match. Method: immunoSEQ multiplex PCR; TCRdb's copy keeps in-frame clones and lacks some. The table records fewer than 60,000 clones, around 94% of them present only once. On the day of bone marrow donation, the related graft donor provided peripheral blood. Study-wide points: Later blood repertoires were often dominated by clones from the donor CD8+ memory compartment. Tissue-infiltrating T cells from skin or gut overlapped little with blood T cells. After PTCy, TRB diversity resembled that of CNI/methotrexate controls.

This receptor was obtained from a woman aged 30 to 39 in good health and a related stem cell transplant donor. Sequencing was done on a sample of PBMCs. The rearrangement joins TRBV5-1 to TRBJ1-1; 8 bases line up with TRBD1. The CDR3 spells CASQSGGAPMNTEAFF. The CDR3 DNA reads TGCGCCAGCCAGTCAGGGGGCGCCCCCATGAACACTGAAGCTTTCTTT.